The source of this T cell receptor beta chain is a study of sequential checkpoint blockade in melanoma (dated by TCRdb to between 2019 and 2020). Concerning the study at large: Patients were assigned by 1:1 randomization to either first-line nivolumab followed by ipilimumab (arm A) or ipilimumab followed by nivolumab (arm B). DNA from about 100 pretreatment melanoma tumor samples underwent TCRbeta immunosequencing. Roughly 85% of the matched pre- and post-treatment tumor biopsy pairs came from the same lesion. Maintenance nivolumab came after each of the two trial sequences. For approximately 20 patients, matched tumor biopsies were taken both before treatment and at week 13, after single-agent nivolumab (arm A) or ipilimumab (arm B). The full study reports these points: The response-prediction model combining TCR metrics and mutation burden needs validation in larger, independent patient cohorts. Patients with increases in tumor T-cell fraction and clonality by week 13 were approximately 30 times more likely to achieve clinical benefit. Small sample sizes and reduced statistical power limited the analyses of tumor T-cell fraction within each arm. PD-L1 staining and CD8+ T-cell counts correlated with tumor T-cell fraction and clonality, whereas mutational load did not. Among patients in arm A, the nivolumab-first arm, pretreatment tumor TIL clonality was associated with response (P = .04).

The immunoSEQ Assay was used to immunosequence TCRbeta CDR3 regions from genomic DNA. Genomic DNA was amplified by bias-controlled multiplex PCR before high-throughput sequencing. As for how the authors treated the data: To quantify the absolute abundance of each unique TCRbeta CDR3 region, the sequences were collapsed and filtered. Clonality was defined as 1 minus Pielou's evenness and was calculated using productive rearrangements only. To compute tumor T-cell fraction, TCRbeta template counts were normalized to usable DNA, with usable DNA estimated from several housekeeping genes. A previously published method was used to identify clones whose frequencies were significantly greater in on-treatment samples than in baseline samples. TCRdb holds this immuneACCESS table with in-frame rearrangements only. Some clones are missing; in checked studies, unresolved V genes explain under half, and the rest has no known cause. The V and J calls and clone size were taken over from that table, and D and trimming were inferred from the DNA. A total of more than 5,000 clones appear in this sample, roughly 19% of them only once. The top ten clonotypes cover 16% of the sample.

The sample's treatment or condition label, decoded: randomized to nivolumab then ipilimumab (arm A) or the reverse (arm B). Prior DNA-damaging chemotherapy had not been received by any trial patient. CheckMate 064, a randomized, open-label phase II trial of sequential checkpoint blockade, was the source of the samples, all of which came from patients with melanoma. Genomic DNA from formalin-fixed paraffin-embedded (FFPE) tissue samples served as the input for tumor TCR sequencing. Clipping removes 1 base from V and 5 bases from J, with 4 as the unmatched junction base count. CDR1 SGHRS and CDR2 YFSETQ are derived from the germline V gene. Measured from the cysteine to the phenylalanine, the CDR3 is 16 residues long. CDR3 DNA only is kept here, 48 bases in frame from base 1. About this clone itself: The antigen it binds to is not known. One base away there is no much larger clone; base qualities are not given.

The V gene is TRBV5-1 and the J gene is TRBJ2-1; TRBD2 matches 12 bases in the middle. The sequencing used tumor tissue (inferred from file names), collected from a patient given nivolumab and ipilimumab in sequence. The source of this sequence is a human donor with melanoma. This receptor carries the CDR3 CASSLSRLAGDNEQFF. The DNA sequence follows: TGCGCCAGCAGCTTGTCCCGACTAGCGGGGGACAATGAGCAGTTCTTC.